This T cell receptor (beta chain) was sequenced for a study of blood T cell repertoires in COVID-19. Study-wide background: In each case, the material was cDNA or gDNA derived from T cells, B-cell-depleted T cells, or PBMCs.

The CDR3 runs to 15 residues. The V and J ends lost 5 bases and 5 bases, in that order; junction bases with no gene match: 10. Germline V gene data show CDR1 as SGHTA and CDR2 as FQGNSA. In the original workflow: Estimates of nucleated cell counts were drawn from the amplification of reference gene primers. Only in-frame clones appear in the TCRdb table, and some are missing; sequencing was by immunoSEQ multiplex PCR. The DNA was the basis for D and trimming; V, J and clone size are from that table. The table shows about 310,000 clones, with around 87% occurring only once. The chain joins TRBV7-2 to TRBJ2-7; TRBD2 agrees at 9 bases. The TCR was taken from a middle-aged man with active or convalescent COVID-19. The specimen was peripheral blood. The CDR3 region has the DNA TGTGCCAGCAGCCTGTGGGCGGGGGGGCACAACGAGCAGTACTTC. It translates to CASSLWAGGHNEQYF. The variable domain in full, with the rest retrieved from reference TRBV7-2 and TRBJ2-7, is GAGVSQSPSNKVTEKGKDVELRCDPISGHTALYWYRQSLGQGLEFLIYFQGNSAPDKSGLPSDRFSAERTGGSVSTLTIQRTQQEDSAVYLCASSLWAGGHNEQYFGPGTRLTVT.